A single sample is the source of the 3 T cell receptor beta chains below, sequenced in a study of memory CD4+ T cells and cytomegalovirus serostatus. The assay was immunoSEQ multiplex PCR, and TCRdb's table has in-frame clones only and misses some. The data hold fewer than 50,000 clones, with about 79% observed a single time. The sort gate was single viable CD3+CD4+CD8-CD45RO+ cells for memory CD4+ T cells. The sequencing sample was made of memory CD4+ T cells from blood. These receptors were collected from an adult in good health and CMV-seronegative.

The chain joins TRBV5-4 to TRBJ1-2, with TRBD1 identical over 10 bases. The CDR3 is 15 amino acids. The V gene's germline CDR1 is SGHNT and CDR2 YYREEE (reference sequence). The V segment lost 10 bases and the J segment 0 bases; nucleotides outside the gene matches: 9. The CDR3 loop reads CALQRDRGSNYGYTF. Here the CDR3 DNA reads TGTGCCCTTCAGCGGGACAGGGGTTCTAACTATGGCTACACCTTC.

This chain links TRBV6-1 with TRBJ1-5; TRBD1 aligns across 7 bases. CDR3 length equals 16 residues. The germline gives CDR1 MNHNS, CDR2 SASEGT. The junction had 7 bases not matched to a gene; V was cut back by 4 bases and J by 1 base. The CDR3 sequence: CASSADPRGSNQPQHF. In DNA, the CDR3 is TGTGCCAGCAGTGCCGACCCCAGGGGGAGCAATCAGCCCCAGCATTTT.

The rearrangement uses TRBV4-3 and TRBJ2-1, with D perhaps given as TRBD1 or TRBD2 (6 bases each). The V end was cut by 3 bases, the J end by 3 bases, with 18 bases between. There are 17 residues in the CDR3. The germline CDR1 and CDR2 sequences are LGHNA and YSLEER. CDR3: CASSHQIGGGVYNEQFF. In DNA form, the CDR3 reads TGCGCCAGCAGCCACCAAATAGGGGGAGGAGTCTACAATGAGCAGTTCTTC.